A selection of T cell receptor beta chains follows, all from one sample in a study of T cells after yellow fever vaccination. Each CDR3 protein gets one entry after TCRdb re-called the 5' RACE reads with MiXCR. The sample holds 300,000 or so distinct CDR3 sequences, 10% to 15% seen once. The starting material was CD4+ T cells sorted from PBMCs, obtained 45 days after the yellow fever booster vaccination. The receptors originated from a man aged 25-45 years who received the YFV17D yellow fever vaccine. The CDR3 runs from the conserved cysteine through the conserved F or W. A D gene is named only where the DNA matches it firmly. Some rows mark clone size as missing; the rest say once, few, many or name a class of expanded clone.

d_call	v_call	j_call	clone_size	cdr3_nt	cdr3_aa
TRBD2	TRBV7-2	TRBJ2-2	few	TGTGCCAGCAGCGGGACTAGCGGGAGGTCCGGGGAGCTGTTTTTT	CASSGTSGRSGELFF
TRBD2	TRBV11-2	TRBJ2-7	-	TGTGCCAGCAGCCTCCTAGGGGGGAGCGGGAGGACCTACGAGCAGTACTTC	CASSLLGGSGRTYEQYF
TRBD1	TRBV24-1	TRBJ2-3	few	TGTGCCACCAGTGAGCCGGACAGGGCCCACACAGATACGCAGTATTTT	CATSEPDRAHTDTQYF
-	TRBV5-6	TRBJ2-7	-	TGTGCCAGCAGCTTCGCTTCAGGGGAGCAGTACTTC	CASSFASGEQYF
-	TRBV20-1	TRBJ1-2	few	TGCAGTGCTAGTCAAGGGGGAGCTAACTATGGCTACACCTTC	CSASQGGANYGYTF
TRBD2	TRBV5-1	TRBJ2-3	-	TGCGCCAGCAGCTTGCTCGCTAGCGGGAGGGCCTTCACAGATACGCAGTATTTT	CASSLLASGRAFTDTQYF
TRBD2	TRBV7-9	TRBJ2-1	few	TGTGCCAGCAGCTTAGGGACTAGCGGGAGGACCGGGAATGAGCAGTTCTTC	CASSLGTSGRTGNEQFF
-	TRBV7-9	TRBJ2-7	few	TGTGCCAGCAGCCTCCAAGGACAGTCAAGCTCCTACGAGCAGTACTTC	CASSLQGQSSSYEQYF
TRBD1	TRBV7-2	TRBJ1-4	few	TGTGCCAGCAGCAGAGGGACAGGGGGCCTCGAAAAACTGTTTTTT	CASSRGTGGLEKLFF
-	TRBV6-5	TRBJ2-5	-	TGTGCCAGCAGTCCTATTAGCGGCCAAGAGACCCAGTACTTC	CASSPISGQETQYF
TRBD2	TRBV27	TRBJ2-6	few	TGTGCCAGCAGACAGGGACTAGCGGAACTGGTCTCTGGGGCCAACGTCCTGACTTTC	CASRQGLAELVSGANVLTF
TRBD2	TRBV30	TRBJ2-7	-	TGTGCCTGGAGTGTGCTTCCCGTGACTAGCGGGACGGCCTACGAGCAGTACTTC	CAWSVLPVTSGTAYEQYF
TRBD2	TRBV6-1	TRBJ2-1	-	TGTGCCAGCAGTACGAGTAGCGGGAGGGCCGGTCTCTTC	CASSTSSGRAGLF
TRBD2	TRBV29-1	TRBJ2-7	few	TGCAGCGTTGAACTAGCGGGATTACACGAGCAGTACTTC	CSVELAGLHEQYF
-	TRBV11-2	TRBJ2-3	few	TGTGCCAGCAGCTTAAGGGCGGGAACCACAGATACGCAGTATTTT	CASSLRAGTTDTQYF
-	TRBV5-6	TRBJ1-5	few	TGTGCCAGCAGCTTGCGTTTGACAGAAGGTGGGCAAAATCAGCCCCAGCATTTT	CASSLRLTEGGQNQPQHF
-	TRBV5-5	TRBJ2-7	-	TGTGCCAGCAGCTTGGTCGCAAGGGACGAGCAGTACTTC	CASSLVARDEQYF
TRBD2	TRBV7-9	TRBJ2-7	few	TGTGCCAGCAGCCCGGGACTAGCAGATGAGGAGCAGTACTTC	CASSPGLADEEQYF
-	TRBV5-4	TRBJ2-7	few	TGTGCCAGCAGCTTCACCGGGGGAGAGCAGTACTTC	CASSFTGGEQYF
-	TRBV3-1	TRBJ1-1	-	TGTGCCAGCAGCCATTGGGGGCAAGGGGAAGCTTTCTTT	CASSHWGQGEAFF
-	TRBV16	TRBJ1-1	few	TGTGCCAGCAGCATTGACAGGAACACTGAAGCTTTCTTT	CASSIDRNTEAFF
TRBD2	TRBV7-2	TRBJ2-1	-	TGTGCCAGCAGCTCTAGCGGACCCGTGCAGTTCTTC	CASSSSGPVQFF
TRBD2	TRBV20-1	TRBJ2-3	-	TGCAGTGCTACACTAGCGGGAGCCCCCACAGATACGCAGTATTTT	CSATLAGAPTDTQYF
TRBD1	TRBV5-1	TRBJ2-5	many	TGCGCCAGCAGCATATCGCCGACCGGGACAGGTGGGGAGACCCAGTACTTC	CASSISPTGTGGETQYF
-	TRBV25-1	TRBJ2-3	few	TGTGCCAGCAGTGAATTTTCCGGGCCGTCAGGGATAGATACGCAGTATTTT	CASSEFSGPSGIDTQYF
-	TRBV28	TRBJ1-1	-	TGTGCCAGCAAAACAGGGTACACTGAAGCTTTCTTT	CASKTGYTEAFF
-	TRBV14	TRBJ2-6	few	TGTGCCAGCAGCCAAGGGTATTTCAGCTCTGGGGCCAACGTCCTGACTTTC	CASSQGYFSSGANVLTF
-	TRBV7-2	TRBJ1-2	-	TGTGCCAGCAGCTTGTTTGTATCGGGGGGCTACACCTTC	CASSLFVSGGYTF
TRBD2	TRBV5-1	TRBJ2-1	-	TGCGCCAGCAGCTTGGGGGCTAGCGGTGAGCAGTTCTTC	CASSLGASGEQFF
-	TRBV6-5	TRBJ1-4	-	TGTGCCAGCAGTTACGGCAGCCTTAATGAAAAACTGTTTTTT	CASSYGSLNEKLFF
TRBD1	TRBV5-4	TRBJ2-1	-	TGTGCCAGCAGCTCGGGGTGGGCAGGGGGCACGCGTTCCTACAATGAGCAGTTCTTC	CASSSGWAGGTRSYNEQFF
-	TRBV19	TRBJ2-3	-	TGTGCCAGTAGTAAATGGGACCCCGGTAGCACAGATACGCAGTATTTT	CASSKWDPGSTDTQYF
TRBD1	TRBV29-1	TRBJ2-7	few	TGCAGCGCGGTTCCAGGGACAGATCTGAGCTCCTACGAGCAGTACTTC	CSAVPGTDLSSYEQYF
TRBD1	TRBV20-1	TRBJ2-1	-	TGCAGTGCCAGCGACAGGGGATCCTACAATGAGCAGTTCTTC	CSASDRGSYNEQFF
TRBD2	TRBV28	TRBJ2-3	few	TGTGCCAGCAGTTCCGGGACTAGCGGGTTCCAAGATACGCAGTATTTT	CASSSGTSGFQDTQYF
-	TRBV15	TRBJ2-7	-	TGTGCCACCAGCGGTCGGCGGGCAGGGAACGAGCAGTACTTC	CATSGRRAGNEQYF
TRBD2	TRBV6-1	TRBJ2-3	-	TGTGCCAGCAGACCAACCGGGACTAGAAGCACAGATACGCAGTATTTT	CASRPTGTRSTDTQYF
-	TRBV30	TRBJ2-4	few	TGTGCCTGGAGTGCCCGAACAATTCAGTACTTC	CAWSARTIQYF
TRBD2	TRBV4-2	TRBJ2-2	-	TGTGCCAGCAGCCCCCGACTAGCGGGAGGGCCGTGGGTCGGGGAGCTGTTTTTT	CASSPRLAGGPWVGELFF
-	TRBV19	TRBJ2-7	-	TGTGCCAGTAGTATCTTCGCTTTCTCGGGGATTAGCTCCTACGAGCAGTACTTC	CASSIFAFSGISSYEQYF